Each of the 32 T cell receptor beta chains below was sequenced from the same sample in a study of T cell responses to AZD1222 COVID-19 vaccine. Some clones are missing from TCRdb's copy, which holds only in-frame ones; the method was immunoSEQ multiplex PCR. The data hold 110,000 to 150,000 clones, with more than 75% observed a single time. The sequences come from peripheral blood, collected 28 days after the second AZD1222 dose. The source is an adult who received the AZD1222 COVID-19 vaccine.

The rearrangement links TRBV15 to TRBJ2-5; D gene uncertain. Trimming cost V 0 bases and J 4 bases, with 15 bases left between them. CDR1 is LNHNV, CDR2 YYDKDF, per germline (reference sequence). This CDR3 spans 16 amino acids. CDR3 sequence: CATSRDRPPRAETQYF. CDR3 DNA: TGTGCCACCAGCAGAGATAGGCCCCCACGGGCAGAGACCCAGTACTTC.

This chain connects TRBV2 to TRBJ1-1; 7 bases line up with TRBD1. Germline V lookup: CDR1 SNHLY, CDR2 FYNNEI. The CDR3 loop spans 17 amino acids. With V trimmed by 9 bases and J by 3 bases, 19 bases remained unmatched. As DNA, the CDR3 is TGTGCCAGTGGTCCGTCCAACCTGAGGCAGGGGGACACTGAAGCTTTCTTT. Residues: CASGPSNLRQGDTEAFF.

Of note for this clone: This may stem from a read error, because a much larger clone lies one nucleotide away. The chain carries TRBV5-6 and TRBJ1-1; the match to TRBD1 covers 7 bases. J lost 1 base, V lost 5 bases, and 5 bases had no gene match. Germline assignment: CDR1 SGHDT and CDR2 YYEEEE. The length of the CDR3 is 14 residues. CDR3 loop: CASRAGQPNTEAFF. For the CDR3, the DNA is TGTGCCAGCAGGGCGGGACAGCCGAACACTGAAGCTTTCTTT.

The CDR3 loop is CASSFVRNTEAFF. CDR3 nucleotides: TGTGCCAGCAGTTTTGTGCGGAACACTGAAGCTTTCTTT. The chain is built from TRBV12-3 or TRBV12-4 and TRBJ1-1; no reliable D call. Trimming took 3 bases from V and 1 from J, leaving 6 bases between them. The CDR3 totals 13 residues.

The V and J genes are TRBV2 and TRBJ1-1, with D uncertain. V was shortened by 4 bases and J by 1 base, with 7 bases between the two germline ends. This CDR3 has 13 residues. Per germline, CDR1 SNHLY and CDR2 FYNNEI. The CDR3 bases are TGTGCCAGCAGTGTGGACGCGAACACTGAAGCTTTCTTT. It yields the protein CASSVDANTEAFF. Looking up the rest from reference TRBV2 and TRBJ1-1 gives the full variable domain: EPEVTQTPSHQVTQMGQEVILRCVPISNHLYFYWYRQILGQKVEFLVSFYNNEISEKSEIFDDQFSVERPDGSNFTLKIRSTKLEDSAMYFCASSVDANTEAFFGQGTRLTVV.

This clone is a singleton in its sample. The J gene is TRBJ1-2, the V gene TRBV5-5; 11 bases are a match to TRBD1. CDR3 length: 16 residues. Germline V gene sequence: CDR1 SGHKS, CDR2 YYEKEE (reference sequence). The ends lost 3 bases at V and 4 bases at J; junction bases unmatched: 8. CDR3 sequence (DNA): TGTGCCAGCAGCTCAAATCCGGGACAGGGGGGCTATGGCTACACCTTC. This sequence encodes CASSSNPGQGGYGYTF.

A single count supports this clone. DNA for the CDR3: TGTGCCAGCAGCTCGGGACGCCCGTCCGTCAATGAGCAGTTCTTC. It translates to CASSSGRPSVNEQFF. The rearrangement uses TRBV5-8 and TRBJ2-1; D possibly uses TRBD1 or TRBD2 (5 bases each). V shed 3 bases and J shed 6 bases, with 16 bases lying between them. This CDR3 region has 15 residues. The germline gives CDR1 SGHTS, CDR2 YDEGEE.

The J gene is TRBJ2-7, the V gene TRBV5-6; 10 bases agree with TRBD2. Germline V lookup: CDR1 SGHDT, CDR2 YYEEEE. The CDR3 runs to 17 residues. The junction had 9 bases not matched to a gene; V was cut back by 1 base and J by 2 bases. The CDR3 nucleotides read TGTGCCAGCAGCTTGACAAGCGGGGGGGCCAGCGCCTACGAGCAGTACTTC. It specifies CASSLTSGGASAYEQYF.

The chain employs TRBV6-5 and TRBJ1-5; D is perhaps TRBD1 (5 bases). Germline V gene lookup returns CDR1 MNHEY and CDR2 SVGAGI. Between the trimmed V and J ends, which lost 6 bases and 4 bases, there was a span of 16 bases. The CDR3 sequence is 15 residues long. The CDR3 loop is CASSKGHDRNQPQHF. The CDR3 DNA sequence: TGTGCCAGCAGCAAGGGGCACGATAGAAATCAGCCCCAGCATTTT.

This clone was counted once. The rearrangement uses TRBV5-6 and TRBJ2-2; 11 bases agree with TRBD2. The CDR3 totals 14 residues. J gave up 7 bases and V 5 bases, and 4 bases lay outside the gene matches. Germline V gives CDR1 SGHDT, CDR2 YYEEEE. CDR3 sequence (DNA): TGTGCCAGCAGAGGAGGACTAGCGGGCGGGGAGCTGTTTTTT. Its protein product is CASRGGLAGGELFF.

The chain recombines TRBV7-8 with TRBJ1-1; D might be TRBD1 (5 bases). The V gene's germline CDR1 is SGHVS and CDR2 FQNEAQ. V was shortened by 5 bases and J by 1 base, with 11 bases between the two germline ends. The CDR3 has 14 amino acids. The CDR3 is CASSNPGGNTEAFF. The CDR3 coding sequence is TGTGCCAGCAGCAACCCGGGGGGGAACACTGAAGCTTTCTTT. The full variable domain, with the rest looked up from reference TRBV7-8 and TRBJ1-1, is GAGVSQSPRYKVAKRGQDVALRCDPISGHVSLFWYQQALGQGPEFLTYFQNEAQLDKSGLPSDRFFAERPEGSVSTLKIQRTQQEDSAVYLCASSNPGGNTEAFFGQGTRLTVV.

This clone is a singleton in its sample. V is TRBV12-3 or TRBV12-4 and J is TRBJ1-1, with D possibly matching TRBD1 (6 bases). The CDR3 consists of 13 residues. V was shortened by 4 bases and J by 3 bases, with 9 bases between the two germline ends. In DNA form, the CDR3 reads TGTGCCAGCAGTTATAACAGGGACACTGAAGCTTTCTTT. This codes for CASSYNRDTEAFF.

The chain joins TRBV19 to TRBJ2-7; TRBD2 might be the D (6 bases). CDR1 LNHDA and CDR2 SQIVND come from the germline V gene (reference sequence). V was pared by 4 bases and J by 3 bases, with 13 bases between. This CDR3 region has 14 residues. The CDR3 here is CASSRGGTVYEQYF. The CDR3 coding sequence is TGTGCCAGTAGTAGGGGCGGGACTGTCTACGAGCAGTACTTC.

The chain links TRBV11-2 to TRBJ2-7, with D perhaps TRBD1 (5 bases). The V gene lost 5 bases and the J gene lost 0 bases, with 17 bases spanning the gap. Germline values: CDR1 SGHAT, CDR2 FQNNGV. This CDR3 is built from 16 residues. CDR3 DNA: TGTGCCAGCAGCCCACCATGGGGCAGGTCCTCCTACGAGCAGTACTTC. This translates into CASSPPWGRSSYEQYF.

As DNA, the CDR3 is TGTGCCAGCAGCTTGGCAGGGGGAACCAGCTCCTACGAGCAGTACTTC. Translating gives CASSLAGGTSSYEQYF. The V gene is TRBV5-4, the J gene TRBJ2-7, with 7 bases identical to TRBD1. The CDR3 consists of 16 residues. The germline V gene encodes CDR1 SGHNT and CDR2 YYREEE (reference sequence). With 0 bases clipped from V and 0 bases from J, the junction kept 6 bases outside the gene matches. The variable domain in full, with the rest retrieved from reference TRBV5-4 and TRBJ2-7, is ETGVTQSPTHLIKTRGQQVTLRCSSQSGHNTVSWYQQALGQGPQFIFQYYREEENGRGNFPPRFSGLQFPNYSSELNVNALELDDSALYLCASSLAGGTSSYEQYFGPGTRLTVT.

The gene calls are TRBV29-1 and TRBJ1-5; possibly TRBD1 for D (5 bases). CDR1 SQVTM and CDR2 ANQGSEA come from the germline V gene. This CDR3 is built from 13 residues. Trimming stripped 4 bases from V and 4 bases from J, with 11 bases between. The CDR3 region is CSVGDGLNQPQHF. CDR3 bases: TGCAGCGTTGGGGACGGACTGAATCAGCCCCAGCATTTT.

The chain joins TRBV10-3 to TRBJ1-2; possible D gene TRBD1, 5 bases. Per the germline V gene, CDR1 is ENHRY and CDR2 is SYGVKD. V gave up 4 bases and J gave up 8 bases, with 11 bases separating them. The CDR3 runs 12 residues. Written as DNA, the CDR3 is TGTGCCATCAGTGCTGGGGGTTTGGGCTACACCTTC. Its protein product is CAISAGGLGYTF.

The DNA of the CDR3 is TGCGCCAGCAGCTCAATGACTAGCACAGATACGCAGTATTTT. Translation gives CASSSMTSTDTQYF. This sequence joins TRBV5-1 and TRBJ2-3; D is ambiguous. Trimming left V 3 bases short and J 0 bases short, with 8 bases between. The CDR3 is 14 residues long. CDR1 is SGHRS, CDR2 YFSETQ, per germline.

In nucleotides, the CDR3 is TGTGCCAGCAGTTACGGCCGGACACAGAATGAAAAACTGTTTTTT. Its translation: CASSYGRTQNEKLFF. The chain carries TRBV6-5 and TRBJ1-4; TRBD1 is a possible D gene (5 bases). From germline, CDR1 is MNHEY and CDR2 SVGAGI. Trimming pared 2 bases from V and 5 bases from J, leaving 12 bases between. CDR3 size: 15 residues.

The chain couples TRBV9 to TRBJ1-2, with D perhaps matching TRBD1 (5 bases). Germline CDR1 is SGDLS and CDR2 is YYNGEE. V gave up 1 base and J gave up 7 bases, with 17 bases separating them. This CDR3 is built from 15 residues. The CDR3 DNA reads as TGTGCCAGCAGCGTATATGCGGGAGGGGACGGTGGCTACACCTTC. Amino acids: CASSVYAGGDGGYTF.

The chain has TRBV19 and TRBJ1-1; D is unclear. CDR3 size: 14 residues. V lost 6 bases, J lost 1 base, and 12 bases lay in between. In germline, CDR1 is LNHDA, CDR2 SQIVND (reference sequence). CDR3: CASSLTTGNTEAFF. The CDR3 nucleotides are TGTGCCAGTAGCCTAACGACGGGGAACACTGAAGCTTTCTTT.

The V gene is TRBV7-3, the J gene TRBJ2-5; 9 bases map to TRBD2. Germline CDR1 is SGHTA and CDR2 is FQGTGA. V trimming: 5 bases; J trimming: 7 bases; junction bases outside the gene matches: 8. This CDR3 contains 14 residues. The CDR3 spells CASSQTSGQSTQYF. The CDR3 DNA is TGTGCCAGCAGCCAGACTAGCGGTCAATCGACCCAGTACTTC.

The chain links TRBV12-3 or TRBV12-4 to TRBJ2-3; D gene unclear. CDR3 length equals 11 residues. Trimming shortened V by 5 bases and J by 3 bases, and 3 bases separated the two germline ends. CDR3: CASSQTDTQYF. The CDR3, as DNA: TGTGCCAGCAGTCAGACAGATACGCAGTATTTT.

This clone was recorded once. V and J are TRBV5-5 and TRBJ2-7, with D perhaps given as TRBD1 or TRBD2 (5 bases each). This CDR3 spans 14 amino acids. Germline CDR1 is SGHKS and CDR2 is YYEKEE (reference sequence). With 4 bases removed from V and 5 bases from J, the gap between germline ends came to 16 bases. Written as DNA, the CDR3 is TGTGCCAGCAGCGCTTCCGGGACGGGCGACGAGCAGTACTTC. This codes for CASSASGTGDEQYF. Supplemented by reference TRBV5-5 and TRBJ2-7, the full variable domain reads DAGVTQSPTHLIKTRGQQVTLRCSPISGHKSVSWYQQVLGQGPQFIFQYYEKEERGRGNFPDRFSARQFPNYSSELNVNALLLGDSALYLCASSASGTGDEQYFGPGTRLTVT.

The chain is built from TRBV11-2 and TRBJ1-3; no clear D gene. V was shortened by 5 bases and J by 4 bases, with 12 bases between the two germline ends. CDR3 length: 14 residues. Germline CDR1 SGHAT, CDR2 FQNNGV. CDR3 in amino acids: CASSPRVSGNTIYF. CDR3 coding DNA: TGTGCCAGCAGCCCCCGGGTGTCCGGAAACACCATATATTTT.

The CDR3: CASSIQGADNEKLFF. In nucleotides, the CDR3 is TGTGCCAGTAGTATACAGGGGGCTGATAATGAAAAACTGTTTTTT. The rearrangement joins TRBV19 to TRBJ1-4, with 8 nucleotides matching TRBD1. There are 15 residues in the CDR3. The ends lost 2 bases at V and 4 bases at J; junction bases unmatched: 3. Per germline, CDR1 LNHDA and CDR2 SQIVND (reference sequence). The variable domain in full, with the rest retrieved from reference TRBV19 and TRBJ1-4, is DGGITQSPKYLFRKEGQNVTLSCEQNLNHDAMYWYRQDPGQGLRLIYYSQIVNDFQKGDIAEGYSVSREKKESFPLTVTSAQKNPTAFYLCASSIQGADNEKLFFGSGTQLSVL.

This clone was seen just once. The V and J genes are TRBV7-9 and TRBJ1-1; D is perhaps TRBD1 (6 bases). Trimming removed 5 bases from V and 5 bases from J, with 15 bases in between. This CDR3 region has 14 residues. The germline V gene has CDR1 SEHNR and CDR2 FQNEAQ (reference sequence). The CDR3: CASSRIQGGTEAFF. CDR3 coding DNA: TGTGCCAGCAGCCGGATACAGGGAGGGACTGAAGCTTTCTTT.

The CDR3: CASSLQGFQPQHF. Written as DNA, the CDR3 is TGTGCCAGCAGTTTACAGGGTTTCCAGCCCCAGCATTTT. The V call is TRBV5-5, the J call TRBJ1-5, with D tentatively TRBD1 (6 bases). V gave up 5 bases and J gave up 7 bases, with 13 bases separating them. Germline V gives CDR1 SGHKS, CDR2 YYEKEE (reference sequence). The CDR3 totals 13 residues.

The chain recombines TRBV5-1 with TRBJ1-1; D is unclear. The length of the CDR3 is 13 residues. Germline V gene lookup returns CDR1 SGHRS and CDR2 YFSETQ. The V gene lost 6 bases and the J gene lost 0 bases, with 9 bases spanning the gap. The chain's CDR3 is CASIGDMNTEAFF. The CDR3 region has the DNA TGCGCCAGCATCGGCGATATGAACACTGAAGCTTTCTTT.

The chain recombines TRBV3-1 (or the pseudogene TRBV3-2) with TRBJ1-2; 12 bases map to TRBD1. The length of the CDR3 is 18 residues. Germline values: CDR1 LGHDT, CDR2 YNNKEL (reference sequence). Trimming removed 1 base from V and 4 bases from J; junction bases left unmatched: 10. The CDR3 reads CASSQGGTGGHQGYGYTF. The CDR3 DNA reads as TGTGCCAGCAGCCAAGGGGGGACAGGGGGCCACCAAGGCTATGGCTACACCTTC.

This clone was detected a few times. The chain couples TRBV2 to TRBJ2-5; D gene ambiguous. Between the trimmed V and J ends, which lost 7 bases and 4 bases, there was a span of 10 bases. Per germline, CDR1 SNHLY and CDR2 FYNNEI. This CDR3 spans 12 amino acids. The CDR3 DNA reads TGTGCCAGCACCCTAAGAGGAGAGACCCAGTACTTC. This encodes CASTLRGETQYF.

This sequence joins TRBV19 and TRBJ2-5; unclear D gene. The CDR3 has 12 residues. Germline assignment: CDR1 LNHDA and CDR2 SQIVND (reference sequence). V was clipped by 8 bases and J by 5 bases, with 12 bases between them. CDR3 in DNA: TGTGCCAGTGGTAACACCTGGGAGACCCAGTACTTC. Translated: CASGNTWETQYF.